Following are 15 T cell receptor beta chains from one sample sequenced in a study of regulatory T cells in long-lasting Graves disease (dated by TCRdb to the early 2020s). The library relied on multiplex PCR. TCRdb shows the sequencer as Illumina HiSeq 4000. iRepertoire HTBI primers and Arm-PCR amplification of CDR3 regions were used to construct TCR beta libraries. The public reads were quality trimmed at Q25 with fastp and then assembled into clones with MiXCR by TCRdb, keeping productive beta chains. Under each unique CDR3 protein, matching rows form one entry showing the most common genes and DNA. In all, the sample holds a few hundred thousand distinct CDR3 sequences, and around 24% of those were seen once. Of the sample, over 25% is held by the ten largest clones. According to the study, the label for this sample's time point signals: persistent/refractory GD, antithyroid drugs over 5 years with positive TRAb. For both TCR sequencing and RNA sequencing, RNA was extracted from PBMCs using TRIzol.

The sample in question was peripheral blood mononuclear cells (PBMCs), obtained when the disease was refractory, from a patient treated with antithyroid drugs. All receptors derive from a female donor with Graves disease.

J is TRBJ1-1 and V is TRBV7-3, with D possibly matching TRBD1 (5 bases). The germline V gene has CDR1 SGHTA and CDR2 FQGTGA. Trimming took 5 bases from V and 8 from J, leaving 12 bases between them. The CDR3 length is 12 residues. The CDR3 region is CASSHIREEAFF. CDR3 coding DNA: TGTGCCAGCAGCCACATCAGGGAGGAAGCTTTCTTT.

Details on this clonotype: It is likely a read error, because the conserved phenylalanine at the end of the CDR3 is missing. The chain links TRBV27 to TRBJ2-7, with 8 nucleotides matching TRBD1. V lost 5 bases, J lost 0 bases, and 6 bases stayed unmatched. Germline CDR1 reads MNHEY; CDR2 reads SMNVEV (reference sequence). The CDR3 loop spans 15 amino acids. The CDR3 loop reads CASSPTGGSSYEQYL. The CDR3 DNA reads as TGTGCCAGCAGTCCTACAGGGGGGAGCTCCTACGAGCAGTACCTC.

This clonotype has just one count. This chain connects TRBV5-1 to TRBJ2-5; D possibly uses TRBD1 or TRBD2 (5 bases each). Trimming shortened V by 4 bases and J by 3 bases, and 13 bases separated the two germline ends. Germline CDR1 SGHRS, CDR2 YFSETQ. The CDR3 runs to 14 residues. The CDR3 here is CASSPGTEKETQYF. The CDR3 coding sequence is TGCGCCAGCAGCCCTGGGACGGAAAAAGAGACCCAGTACTTC.

The sample holds one count of this clonotype. The CDR3, as DNA: TGCAGTGCTGGACCCCTCCACTTT. Translating gives CSAGPLHF. J is TRBJ1-6 and V is TRBV20-1; D not certain. Per germline, CDR1 DFQATT and CDR2 SNEGSKA (reference sequence). V lost 5 bases, J lost 12 bases, and 2 bases lay in between. The CDR3 spans 8 residues.

This clonotype appeared a single time. The chain couples TRBV7-9 to TRBJ1-1, with 7 bases matching TRBD1. The CDR3 is 15 residues long. V trimming: 5 bases; J trimming: 0 bases; junction bases outside the gene matches: 6. Germline CDR1 is SEHNR and CDR2 is FQNEAQ (reference sequence). CDR3 residues: CASSHQTGMNTEAFF. In nucleotides, the CDR3 is TGTGCCAGCAGCCATCAGACAGGGATGAACACTGAAGCTTTCTTT.

This clonotype was found many times. The chain joins TRBV7-3 to TRBJ2-5; possible D gene TRBD2, 6 bases. Trimming cost V 5 bases and J 5 bases, with 12 bases left between them. Germline V CDR1 and CDR2: SGHTA, FQGTGA. The CDR3 has 13 residues. The CDR3 spells CASSPGVHETQYF. CDR3 nucleotide sequence: TGTGCCAGCAGCCCGGGAGTTCACGAGACCCAGTACTTC. Filled out from reference TRBV7-3 and TRBJ2-5, the complete variable domain reads GAGVSQTPSNKVTEKGKYVELRCDPISGHTALYWYRQSLGQGPEFLIYFQGTGAADDSGLPNDRFFAVRPEGSVSTLKIQRTERGDSAVYLCASSPGVHETQYFGPGTRLLVL.

This clonotype was seen a handful of times. The chain recombines TRBV20-1 with TRBJ2-7; 8 bases align to TRBD1. Germline CDR1 DFQATT, CDR2 SNEGSKA (reference sequence). This CDR3 contains 14 residues. Trimming took 6 bases from V and 0 from J; bases not matched to a gene: 7. DNA for the CDR3: TGCAGTGCCACGGGACAGGCGATCTCCTACGAGCAGTACTTC. Translating gives CSATGQAISYEQYF.

J is TRBJ2-7 and V is TRBV20-1; 11 bases are a match to TRBD2. This CDR3 comprises 15 residues. Germline V CDR1 and CDR2: DFQATT, SNEGSKA (reference sequence). Unmatched junction bases numbered 11, after V lost 6 bases and J lost 4 bases. The CDR3: CSALAGGPFGYEQYF. CDR3 coding DNA: TGCAGTGCCCTAGCGGGAGGTCCCTTCGGGTACGAGCAGTACTTC.

A word on this clonotype: A much larger clone lies one base from this, so it may be a read error. The chain couples TRBV28 to TRBJ2-7; 7 bases are a match to TRBD1. CDR3 size: 12 residues. The trim removed 6 bases at V and 6 bases at J, leaving 5 bases unmatched. The germline CDR1 and CDR2 sequences are MDHEN and SYDVKM. This CDR3 is CASRLTGLEQYF. CDR3 bases: TGTGCCAGCAGGTTGACAGGGCTCGAGCAGTACTTC.

The table lists this clonotype with a few counts. As DNA, the CDR3 is TGCAGCGTTGAAGGGGGTGGCTATGGCTACACCTTC. The encoded protein is CSVEGGGYGYTF. V usage is TRBV29-1 and J usage is TRBJ1-2; D gene uncertain. The V gene lost 1 base and the J gene lost 4 bases, with 7 bases spanning the gap. From germline, CDR1 is SQVTM and CDR2 ANQGSEA. This CDR3 spans 12 amino acids.

This clonotype came up a few times. The rearrangement links TRBV29-1 to TRBJ2-7; perhaps TRBD1 as D (6 bases). Germline CDR1 is SQVTM and CDR2 is ANQGSEA. V gave up 3 bases and J gave up 0 bases, with 9 bases separating them. The CDR3 extends over 13 amino acids. The chain's CDR3 is CSVENRDSYEQYF. The CDR3 coding sequence is TGCAGCGTTGAGAACAGGGACTCCTACGAGCAGTACTTC.

The gene calls are TRBV5-1 and TRBJ1-2; D is ambiguous. The CDR3 is 15 amino acids. V dropped 0 bases and J dropped 4 bases, with 13 bases sitting between them. Germline V gene data show CDR1 as SGHRS and CDR2 as YFSETQ. The CDR3 is CASSLEGTRGYGYTF. CDR3 nucleotides: TGCGCCAGCAGCTTGGAGGGCACGCGTGGCTATGGCTACACCTTC.

This clonotype appeared once. This may be a read error, as it is one base from a much larger clone. This rearrangement joins TRBV2 to TRBJ1-4; D might be TRBD1 (5 bases). The germline gives CDR1 SNHLY, CDR2 FYNNEI. The CDR3 runs to 17 residues. CDR3 bases: TGTGCCAGCACCGACTTAGGGGTTGCTAGTTCTAATGAAGAACTGTTTTTT. Translation gives CASTDLGVASSNEELFF.

This clonotype was counted a few times. The CDR3 DNA reads as TGCGCCAGCAGCCCGGTGGAATTGAACACTGAAGCTTTCTTT. Encoded protein: CASSPVELNTEAFF. The V call is TRBV4-1, the J call TRBJ1-1; D unclear. This CDR3 has 14 residues. V lost 4 bases and J lost 0, with 9 bases in between. Germline assignment: CDR1 MGHRA and CDR2 YSYEKL.

This chain connects TRBV29-1 to TRBJ1-5; 9 bases line up with TRBD1. Per germline, CDR1 SQVTM and CDR2 ANQGSEA. V shed 6 bases and J 5 bases; nucleotides not matched to a gene: 11. The CDR3 has 15 residues. This CDR3 is CSVEGGTGSDQPQHF. CDR3 DNA sequence: TGCAGCGTGGAGGGTGGGACAGGGTCTGATCAGCCCCAGCATTTT.